This T cell receptor beta chain was recorded in a study of blood T cell repertoires in COVID-19. Whole-study context: T cells, B-cell-depleted T cells, or PBMCs supplied cDNA or gDNA.

The V end lost 5 bases, the J end lost 3 bases, and 18 bases lay between the germline ends. There are 16 residues in the CDR3. CDR1 is SGHVS, CDR2 FNYEAQ, per germline. Here immunoSEQ multiplex PCR was the method, and the copy in TCRdb shows in-frame clones only, minus some. The repertoire holds 200,000 to 250,000 clones, with nearly 90% as singletons. The sequencing input was PBMCs or T cells enriched from blood (not recorded which). The source is a man aged 25 to 40 who had recovered from COVID-19. The chain carries TRBV7-6 and TRBJ2-3; TRBD2 might be the D (5 bases). In DNA form, the CDR3 reads TGTGCCAGCAGCGTACTCCTGGCGGGTAAAACAGATACGCAGTATTTT. Translated: CASSVLLAGKTDTQYF.